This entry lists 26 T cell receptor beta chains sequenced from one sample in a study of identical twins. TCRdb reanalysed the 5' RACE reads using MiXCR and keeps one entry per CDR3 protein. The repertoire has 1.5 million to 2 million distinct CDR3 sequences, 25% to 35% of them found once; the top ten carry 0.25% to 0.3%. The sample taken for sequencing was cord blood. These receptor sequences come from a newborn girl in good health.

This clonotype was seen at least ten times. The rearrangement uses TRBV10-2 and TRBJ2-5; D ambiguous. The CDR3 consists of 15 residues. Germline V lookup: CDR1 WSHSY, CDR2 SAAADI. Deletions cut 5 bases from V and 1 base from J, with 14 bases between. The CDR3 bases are TGCGCCAGCAGTACGCGGAGCACCCTCCAAGAGACCCAGTACTTC. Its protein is CASSTRSTLQETQYF.

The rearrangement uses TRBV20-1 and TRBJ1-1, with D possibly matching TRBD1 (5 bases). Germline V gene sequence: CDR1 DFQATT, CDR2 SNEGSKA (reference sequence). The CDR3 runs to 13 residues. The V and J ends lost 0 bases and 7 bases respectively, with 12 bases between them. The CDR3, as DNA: TGCAGTGCTAGAGAGTGGGACGGAAGTGAAGCTTTCTTT. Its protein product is CSAREWDGSEAFF.

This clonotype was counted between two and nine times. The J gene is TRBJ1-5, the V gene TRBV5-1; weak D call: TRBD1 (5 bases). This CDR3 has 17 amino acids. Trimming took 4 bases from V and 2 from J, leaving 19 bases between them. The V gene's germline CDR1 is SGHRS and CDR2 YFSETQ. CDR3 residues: CASSPGGLPLGNQPQHF. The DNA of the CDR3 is TGCGCCAGCAGCCCGGGGGGACTGCCCCTAGGCAATCAGCCCCAGCATTTT.

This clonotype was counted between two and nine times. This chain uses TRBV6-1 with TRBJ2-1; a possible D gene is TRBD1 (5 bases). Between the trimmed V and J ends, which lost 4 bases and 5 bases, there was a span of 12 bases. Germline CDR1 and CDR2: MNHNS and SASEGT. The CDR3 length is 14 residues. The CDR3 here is CASSGASTDNEQFF. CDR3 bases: TGTGCCAGCAGTGGAGCGTCGACAGACAATGAGCAGTTCTTC.

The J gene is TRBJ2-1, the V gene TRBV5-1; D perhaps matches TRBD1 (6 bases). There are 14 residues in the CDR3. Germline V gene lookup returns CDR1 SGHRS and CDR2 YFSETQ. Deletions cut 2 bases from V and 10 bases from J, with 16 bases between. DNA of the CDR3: TGCGCCAGCAGCTTTCTGACAGGCGGGTACGAGCAGTTCTTC. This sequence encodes CASSFLTGGYEQFF.

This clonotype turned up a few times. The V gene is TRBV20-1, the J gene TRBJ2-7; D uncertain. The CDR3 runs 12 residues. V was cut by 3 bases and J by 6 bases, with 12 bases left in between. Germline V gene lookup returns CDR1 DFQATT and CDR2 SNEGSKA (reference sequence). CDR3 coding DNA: TGCAGTGCTAGCCAGATTCTAGGCGAGCAGTACTTC. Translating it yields CSASQILGEQYF.

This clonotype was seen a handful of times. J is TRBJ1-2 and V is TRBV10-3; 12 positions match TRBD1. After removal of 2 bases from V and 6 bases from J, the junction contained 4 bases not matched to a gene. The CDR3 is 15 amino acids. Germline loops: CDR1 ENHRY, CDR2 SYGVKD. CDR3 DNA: TGTGCCATCAGTGAGCGGGGGACAGGGGGCAATGGCTACACCTTC. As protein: CAISERGTGGNGYTF.

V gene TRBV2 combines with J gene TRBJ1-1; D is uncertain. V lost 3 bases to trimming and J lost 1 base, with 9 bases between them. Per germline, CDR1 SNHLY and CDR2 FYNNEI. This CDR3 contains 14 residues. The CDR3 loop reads CASSEAGSNTEAFF. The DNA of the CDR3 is TGTGCCAGCAGTGAGGCAGGTTCGAACACTGAAGCTTTCTTT.

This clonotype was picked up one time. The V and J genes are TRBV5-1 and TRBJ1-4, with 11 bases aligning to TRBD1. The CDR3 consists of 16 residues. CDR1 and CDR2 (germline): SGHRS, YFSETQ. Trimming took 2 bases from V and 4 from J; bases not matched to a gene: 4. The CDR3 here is CASSLGQGAINEKLFF. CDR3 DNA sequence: TGCGCCAGCAGCTTAGGACAGGGGGCAATTAATGAAAAACTGTTTTTT.

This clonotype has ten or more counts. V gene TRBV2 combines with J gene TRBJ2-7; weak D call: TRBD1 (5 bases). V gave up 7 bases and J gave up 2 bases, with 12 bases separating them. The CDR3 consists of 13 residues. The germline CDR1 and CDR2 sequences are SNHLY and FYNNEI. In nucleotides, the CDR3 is TGTGCCAGCAAAGGACATATCGCCTACGAGCAGTACTTC. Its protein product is CASKGHIAYEQYF.

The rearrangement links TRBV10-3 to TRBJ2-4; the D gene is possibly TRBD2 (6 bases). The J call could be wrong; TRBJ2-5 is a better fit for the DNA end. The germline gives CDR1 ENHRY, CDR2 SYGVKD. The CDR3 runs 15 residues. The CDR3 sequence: CAISESFSGEETQYF. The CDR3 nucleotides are TGTGCCATCAGTGAGTCGTTTAGCGGCGAAGAGACCCAGTACTTC.

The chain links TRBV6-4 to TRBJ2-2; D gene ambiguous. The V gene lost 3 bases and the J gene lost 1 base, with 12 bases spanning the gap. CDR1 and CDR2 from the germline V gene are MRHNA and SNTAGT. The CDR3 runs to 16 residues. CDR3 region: CASSDRVAVNTGELFF. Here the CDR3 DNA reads TGTGCCAGCAGTGATCGGGTAGCAGTGAACACCGGGGAGCTGTTTTTT.

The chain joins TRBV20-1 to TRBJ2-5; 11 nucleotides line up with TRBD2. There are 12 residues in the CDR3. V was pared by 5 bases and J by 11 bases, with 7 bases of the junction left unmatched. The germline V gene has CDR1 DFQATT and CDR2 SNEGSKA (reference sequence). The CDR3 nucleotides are TGCAGTGCTCCTACTAGCGGGGGTGCGCAGTACTTC. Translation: CSAPTSGGAQYF.

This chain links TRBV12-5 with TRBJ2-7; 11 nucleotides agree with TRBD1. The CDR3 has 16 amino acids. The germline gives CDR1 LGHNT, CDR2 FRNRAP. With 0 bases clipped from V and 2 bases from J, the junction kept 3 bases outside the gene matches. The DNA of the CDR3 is TGTGCTAGTGGTTTGGTACTGGGACAGGGGGCCTACGAGCAGTACTTC. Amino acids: CASGLVLGQGAYEQYF.

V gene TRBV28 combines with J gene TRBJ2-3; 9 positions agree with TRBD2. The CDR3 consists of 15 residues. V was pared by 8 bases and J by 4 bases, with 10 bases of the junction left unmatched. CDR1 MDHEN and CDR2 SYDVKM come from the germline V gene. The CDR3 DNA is TGTGCCAGCCGAACTGGCGGGAGGGCCCCAGATACGCAGTATTTT. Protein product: CASRTGGRAPDTQYF. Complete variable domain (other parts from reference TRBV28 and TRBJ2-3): DVKVTQSSRYLVKRTGEKVFLECVQDMDHENMFWYRQDPGLGLRLIYFSYDVKMKEKGDIPEGYSVSREKKERFSLILESASTNQTSMYLCASRTGGRAPDTQYFGPGTRLTVL.

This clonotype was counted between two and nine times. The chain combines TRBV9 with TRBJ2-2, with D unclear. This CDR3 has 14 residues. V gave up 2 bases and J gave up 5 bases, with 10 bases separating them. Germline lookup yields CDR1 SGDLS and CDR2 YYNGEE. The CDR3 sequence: CASSVLGWTGELFF. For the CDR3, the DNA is TGTGCCAGCAGCGTTTTGGGTTGGACCGGGGAGCTGTTTTTT.

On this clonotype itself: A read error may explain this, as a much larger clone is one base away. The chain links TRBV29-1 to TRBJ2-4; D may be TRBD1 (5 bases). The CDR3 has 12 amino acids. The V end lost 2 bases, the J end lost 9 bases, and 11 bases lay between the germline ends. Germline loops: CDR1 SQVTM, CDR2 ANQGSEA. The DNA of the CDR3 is TGCAGCGTTGAACGCGGACAAAGCATTCAGTACTTC. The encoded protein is CSVERGQSIQYF.

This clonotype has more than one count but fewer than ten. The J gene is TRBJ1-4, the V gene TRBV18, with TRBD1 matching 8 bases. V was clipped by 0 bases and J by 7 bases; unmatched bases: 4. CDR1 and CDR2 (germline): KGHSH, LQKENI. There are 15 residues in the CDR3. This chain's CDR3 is CASSPPRTGSEKLFF. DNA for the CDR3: TGTGCCAGCTCACCACCGCGGACAGGGTCTGAAAAACTGTTTTTT.

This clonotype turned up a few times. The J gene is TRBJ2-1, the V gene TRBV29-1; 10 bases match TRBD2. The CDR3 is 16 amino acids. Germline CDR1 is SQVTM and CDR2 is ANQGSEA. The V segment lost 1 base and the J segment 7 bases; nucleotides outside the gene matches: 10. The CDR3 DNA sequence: TGCAGCGTTGAAGGGGGGGCTAGCGGGAGTATTAATGAGCAGTTCTTC. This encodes CSVEGGASGSINEQFF.

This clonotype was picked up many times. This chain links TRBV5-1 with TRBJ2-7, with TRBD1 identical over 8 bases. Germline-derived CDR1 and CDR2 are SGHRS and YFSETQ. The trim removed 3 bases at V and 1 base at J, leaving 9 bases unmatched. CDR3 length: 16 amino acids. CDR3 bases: TGCGCCAGCAGCTGGGCGACAGGGGAAATTTCCTACGAGCAGTACTTC. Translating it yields CASSWATGEISYEQYF.

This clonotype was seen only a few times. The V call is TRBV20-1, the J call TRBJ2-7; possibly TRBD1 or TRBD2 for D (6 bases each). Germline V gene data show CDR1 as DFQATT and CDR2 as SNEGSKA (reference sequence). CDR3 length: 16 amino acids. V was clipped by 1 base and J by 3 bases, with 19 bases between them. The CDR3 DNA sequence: TGCAGTGCTAGAGGGAGGAGACAGGAGGGTTACTACGAGCAGTACTTC. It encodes CSARGRRQEGYYEQYF.

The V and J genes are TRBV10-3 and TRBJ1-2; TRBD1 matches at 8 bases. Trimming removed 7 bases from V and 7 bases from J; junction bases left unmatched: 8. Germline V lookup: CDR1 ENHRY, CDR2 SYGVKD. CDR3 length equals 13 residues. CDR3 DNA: TGTGCCATCAAAGGGACAGGAGGAGGTGGCTACACCTTC. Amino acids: CAIKGTGGGGYTF.

The CDR3 DNA reads TGCAGTGCCCCACCTGGGACGGGAAATCAGCCCCAGCATTTT. It translates to CSAPPGTGNQPQHF. The chain couples TRBV20-1 to TRBJ1-5, with a weak D call TRBD1 (5 bases). The CDR3 runs 14 residues. From germline, CDR1 is DFQATT and CDR2 SNEGSKA (reference sequence). V shed 6 bases and J shed 4 bases, with 16 bases lying between them.

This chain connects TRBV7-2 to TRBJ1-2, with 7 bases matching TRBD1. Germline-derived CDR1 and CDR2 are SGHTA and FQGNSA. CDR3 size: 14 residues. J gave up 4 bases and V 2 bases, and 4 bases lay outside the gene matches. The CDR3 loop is CASSLPQGGYGYTF. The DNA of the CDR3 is TGTGCCAGCAGCTTACCTCAGGGGGGCTATGGCTACACCTTC.

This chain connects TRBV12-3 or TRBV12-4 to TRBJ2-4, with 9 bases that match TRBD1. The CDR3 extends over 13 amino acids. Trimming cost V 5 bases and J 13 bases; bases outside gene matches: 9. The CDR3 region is CASSQRDRAEQYF. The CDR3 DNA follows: TGTGCCAGCAGTCAAAGGGACAGGGCGGAGCAGTACTTC.

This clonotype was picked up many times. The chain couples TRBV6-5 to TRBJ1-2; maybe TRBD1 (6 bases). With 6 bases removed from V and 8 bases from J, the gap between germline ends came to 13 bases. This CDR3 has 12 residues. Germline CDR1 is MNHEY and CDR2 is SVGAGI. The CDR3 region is CASSRDIWGYTF. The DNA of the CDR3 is TGTGCCAGCAGCCGGGACATTTGGGGCTACACCTTC.